This note documents a single T cell receptor beta chain sequence. Its antigen is not known. Relative to the germline gene, one junction end is altered; a read error may explain this. These data originate in a study of cytomegalovirus exposure and HLA in healthy donors. The study's findings and limits: Previous analysis showed most TCR beta V segments were productive about 90% or about 30% of the time. Relative to the roughly 690-donor mean, N-insertions were reportedly fewer in an Asian-associated ancestry cluster in a later analysis. Analysis was carried out at a later point, and it linked a missense DCLRE1C variant to TCR beta V- and J-gene trimming.

Donors counted as nominally healthy when sampled, yet unrecorded immune exposures were likely. Both 60 Vbeta primers and 13 Jbeta primers went into the PCR. Sequenced by immunoSEQ multiplex PCR; TCRdb stores in-frame clones only, minus some. The table records roughly 150,000 clones, 65% to 90% of them present only once. The material sequenced was PBMCs. The source of this sequence is a male donor in good health and CMV-seronegative.

CDR3 protein: CASSRDISSYNEQFF. Written as DNA, the CDR3 is TGTGCTAGCAGCCGGGACATCAGCTCCTACAATGAGCAGTTCTTC. The chain uses TRBV7-7 and TRBJ2-1; a weak D match, TRBD1 (6 bases). CDR1 is SSHAT, CDR2 FNYEAQ, per germline (reference sequence). The CDR3 runs to 15 residues. Using reference TRBV7-7 and TRBJ2-1 for the parts outside the CDR3, the full variable domain is GAGVSQSPRYKVTKRGQDVTLRCDPISSHATLYWYQQALGQGPEFLTYFNYEAQPDKSGLPSDRFSAERPEGSISTLTIQRTEQRDSAMYRCASSRDISSYNEQFFGPGTRLTVL.